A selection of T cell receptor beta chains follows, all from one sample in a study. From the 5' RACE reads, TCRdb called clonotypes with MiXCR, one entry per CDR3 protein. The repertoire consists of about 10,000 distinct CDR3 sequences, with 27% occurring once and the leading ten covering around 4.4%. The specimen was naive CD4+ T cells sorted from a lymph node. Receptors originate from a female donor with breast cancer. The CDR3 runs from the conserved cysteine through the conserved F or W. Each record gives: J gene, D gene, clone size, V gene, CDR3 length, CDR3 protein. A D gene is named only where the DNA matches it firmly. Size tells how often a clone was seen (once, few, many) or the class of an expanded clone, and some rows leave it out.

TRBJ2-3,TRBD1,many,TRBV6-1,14,CASSRDREADTQYF
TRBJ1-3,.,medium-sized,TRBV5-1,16,CASSLDRALSGNTIYF
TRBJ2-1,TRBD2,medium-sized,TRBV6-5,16,CASSPRGGRAYNEQFF
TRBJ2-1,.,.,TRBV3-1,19,CASSQERPAGRMIYNEQFF
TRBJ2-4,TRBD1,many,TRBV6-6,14,CASSWDRAENIQYF
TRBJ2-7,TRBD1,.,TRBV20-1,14,CSARDRGGLYEQYF
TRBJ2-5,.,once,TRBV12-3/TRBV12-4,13,CASRPGPQETQYF
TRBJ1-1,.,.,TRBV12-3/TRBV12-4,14,CASRLLGSSTEAFF
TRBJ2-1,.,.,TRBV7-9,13,CASSLLDQSEQFF
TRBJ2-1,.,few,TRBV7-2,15,CASSLDGSSNNEQFF
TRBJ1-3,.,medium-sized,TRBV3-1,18,CASSQAPSTASSGNTIYF
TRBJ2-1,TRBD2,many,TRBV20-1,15,CSARIAGGPRNEQFF
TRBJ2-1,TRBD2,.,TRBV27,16,CASSLSSGSIHNEQFF
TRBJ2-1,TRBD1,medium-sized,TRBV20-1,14,CSAPGTGRSNEQFF
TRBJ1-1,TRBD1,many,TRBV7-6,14,CASSNRDRGHEAFF
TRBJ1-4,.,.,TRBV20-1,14,CSARLAADNEKLFF
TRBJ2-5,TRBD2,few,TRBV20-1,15,CSARESGRSGETQYF
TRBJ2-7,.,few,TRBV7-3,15,CASSQTPGGHYEQYF
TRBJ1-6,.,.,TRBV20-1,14,CSARVGSANPPLHF
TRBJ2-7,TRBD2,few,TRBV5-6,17,CASSRSLPPGEGHEQYF
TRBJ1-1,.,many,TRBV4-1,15,CASSGRTTANTEAFF
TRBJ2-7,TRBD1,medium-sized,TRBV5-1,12,CASSGTGYEQYF
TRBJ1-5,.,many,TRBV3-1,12,CASSLLGQPQHF
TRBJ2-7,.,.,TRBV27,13,CATSTGFAYEQYF
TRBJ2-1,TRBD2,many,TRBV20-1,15,CSARVLAGTGYEQFF